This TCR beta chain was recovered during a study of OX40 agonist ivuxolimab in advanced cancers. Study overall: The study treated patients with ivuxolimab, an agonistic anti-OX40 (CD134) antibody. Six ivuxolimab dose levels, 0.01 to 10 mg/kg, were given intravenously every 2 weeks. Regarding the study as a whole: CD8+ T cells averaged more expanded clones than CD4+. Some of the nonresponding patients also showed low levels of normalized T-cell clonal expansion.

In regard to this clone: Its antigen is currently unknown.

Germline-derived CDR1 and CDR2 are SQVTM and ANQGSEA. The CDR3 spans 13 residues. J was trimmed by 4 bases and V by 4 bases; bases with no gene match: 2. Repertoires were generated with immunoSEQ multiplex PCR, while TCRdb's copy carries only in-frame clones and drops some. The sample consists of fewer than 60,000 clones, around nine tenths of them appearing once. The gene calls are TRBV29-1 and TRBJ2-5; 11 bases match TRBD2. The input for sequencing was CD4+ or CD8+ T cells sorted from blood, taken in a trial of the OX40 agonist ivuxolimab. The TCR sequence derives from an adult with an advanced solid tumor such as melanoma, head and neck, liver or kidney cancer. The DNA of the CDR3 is TGCAGCGTTGCCACTAGCGGGAGAGAGACCCAGTACTTC. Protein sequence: CSVATSGRETQYF.